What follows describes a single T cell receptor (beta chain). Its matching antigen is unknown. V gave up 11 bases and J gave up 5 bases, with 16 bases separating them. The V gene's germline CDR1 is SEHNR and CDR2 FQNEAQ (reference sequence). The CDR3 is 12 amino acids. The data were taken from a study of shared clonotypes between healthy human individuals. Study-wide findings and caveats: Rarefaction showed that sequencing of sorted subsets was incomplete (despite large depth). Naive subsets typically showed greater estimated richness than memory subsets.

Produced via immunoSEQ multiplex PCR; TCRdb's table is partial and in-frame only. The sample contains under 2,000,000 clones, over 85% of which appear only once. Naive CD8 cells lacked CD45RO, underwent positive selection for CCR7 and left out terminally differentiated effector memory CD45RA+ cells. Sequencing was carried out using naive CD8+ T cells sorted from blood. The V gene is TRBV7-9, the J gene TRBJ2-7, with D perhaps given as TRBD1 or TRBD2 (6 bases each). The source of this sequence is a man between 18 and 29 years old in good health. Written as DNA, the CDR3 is TGTGCCGGGGCCGGGGGCGGCAACGAGCAGTACTTC. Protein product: CAGAGGGNEQYF.